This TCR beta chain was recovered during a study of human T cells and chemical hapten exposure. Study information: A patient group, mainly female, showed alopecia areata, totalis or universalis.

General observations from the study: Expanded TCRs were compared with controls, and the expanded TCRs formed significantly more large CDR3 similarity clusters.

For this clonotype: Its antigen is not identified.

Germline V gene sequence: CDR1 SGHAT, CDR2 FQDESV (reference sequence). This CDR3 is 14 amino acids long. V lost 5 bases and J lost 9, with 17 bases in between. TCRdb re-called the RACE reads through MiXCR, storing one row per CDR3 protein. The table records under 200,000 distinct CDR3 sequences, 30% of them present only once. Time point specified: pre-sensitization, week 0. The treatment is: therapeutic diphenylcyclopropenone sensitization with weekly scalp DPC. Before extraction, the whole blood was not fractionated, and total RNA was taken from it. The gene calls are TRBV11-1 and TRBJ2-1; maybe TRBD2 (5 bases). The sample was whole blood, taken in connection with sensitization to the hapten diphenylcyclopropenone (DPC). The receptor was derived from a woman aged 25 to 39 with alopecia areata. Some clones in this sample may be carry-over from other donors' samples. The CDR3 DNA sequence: TGTGCCAGCAGCCAAAGGCCCAGAGGAGGTGAGCAGTTCTTC. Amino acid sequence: CASSQRPRGGEQFF.